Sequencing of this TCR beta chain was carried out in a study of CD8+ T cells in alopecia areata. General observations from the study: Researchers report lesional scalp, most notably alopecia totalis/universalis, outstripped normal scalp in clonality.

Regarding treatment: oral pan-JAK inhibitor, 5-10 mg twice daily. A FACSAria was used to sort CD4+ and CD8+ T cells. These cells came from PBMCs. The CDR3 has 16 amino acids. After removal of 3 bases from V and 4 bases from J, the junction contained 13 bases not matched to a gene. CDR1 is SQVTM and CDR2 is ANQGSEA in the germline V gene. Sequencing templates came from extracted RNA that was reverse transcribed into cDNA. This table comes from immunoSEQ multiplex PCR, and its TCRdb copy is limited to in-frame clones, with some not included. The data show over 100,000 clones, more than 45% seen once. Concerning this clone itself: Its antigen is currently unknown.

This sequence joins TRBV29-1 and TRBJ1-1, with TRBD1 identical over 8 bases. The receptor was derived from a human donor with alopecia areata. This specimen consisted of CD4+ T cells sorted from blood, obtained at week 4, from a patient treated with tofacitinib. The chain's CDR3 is CSVDADFQGALTEAFF. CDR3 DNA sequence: TGCAGCGTTGACGCTGATTTTCAGGGGGCTCTCACTGAAGCTTTCTTT.